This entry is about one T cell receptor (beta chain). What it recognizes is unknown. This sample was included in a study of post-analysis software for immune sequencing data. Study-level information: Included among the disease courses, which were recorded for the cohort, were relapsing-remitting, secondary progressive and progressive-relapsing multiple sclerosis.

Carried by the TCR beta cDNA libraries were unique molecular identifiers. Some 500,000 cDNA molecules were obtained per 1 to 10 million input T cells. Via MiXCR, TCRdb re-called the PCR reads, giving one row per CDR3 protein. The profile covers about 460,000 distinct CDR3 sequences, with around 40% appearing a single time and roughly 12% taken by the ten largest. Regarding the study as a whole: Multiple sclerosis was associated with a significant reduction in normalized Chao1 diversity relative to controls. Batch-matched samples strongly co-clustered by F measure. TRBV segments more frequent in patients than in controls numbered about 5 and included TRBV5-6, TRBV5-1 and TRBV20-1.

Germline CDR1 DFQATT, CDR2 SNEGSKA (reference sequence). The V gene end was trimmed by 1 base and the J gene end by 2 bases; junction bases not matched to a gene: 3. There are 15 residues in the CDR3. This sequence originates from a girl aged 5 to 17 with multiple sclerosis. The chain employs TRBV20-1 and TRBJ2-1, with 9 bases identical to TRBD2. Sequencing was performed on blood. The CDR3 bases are TGCAGTGCTAGAGGCCTAGCGGGGCCCTACAATGAGCAGTTCTTC. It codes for CSARGLAGPYNEQFF.